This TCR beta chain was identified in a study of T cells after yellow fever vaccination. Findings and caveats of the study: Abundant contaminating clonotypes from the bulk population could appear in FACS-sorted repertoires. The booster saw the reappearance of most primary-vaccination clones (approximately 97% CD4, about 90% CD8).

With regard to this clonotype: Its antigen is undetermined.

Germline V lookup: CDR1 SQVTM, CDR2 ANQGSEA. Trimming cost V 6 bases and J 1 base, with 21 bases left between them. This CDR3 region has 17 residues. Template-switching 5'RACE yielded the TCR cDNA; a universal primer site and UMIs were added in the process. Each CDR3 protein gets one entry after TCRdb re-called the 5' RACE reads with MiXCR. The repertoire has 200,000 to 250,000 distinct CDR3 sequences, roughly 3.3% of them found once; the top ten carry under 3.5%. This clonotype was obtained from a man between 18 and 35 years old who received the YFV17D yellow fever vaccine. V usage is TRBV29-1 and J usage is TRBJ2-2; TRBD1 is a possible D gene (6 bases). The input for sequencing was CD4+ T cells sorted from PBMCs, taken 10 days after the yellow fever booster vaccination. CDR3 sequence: CSVERGLGHQNTGELFF. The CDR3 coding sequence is TGCAGCGTGGAAAGGGGGTTAGGACACCAGAACACCGGGGAGCTGTTTTTT.